The sequence of this TCR beta chain was determined in a study of PD-L1 blockade in urothelial cancer. Each patient supplied 1 to 8 pretreatment and on-treatment samples. Sequencing used immunoSEQ multiplex PCR; TCRdb keeps in-frame clones, though not all of them. In the table there are some 32,000 clones, 75% to 85% of which are singletons. The V end was cut by 3 bases, the J end by 2 bases, with 11 bases between. The CDR3 is 14 residues long. Germline-derived CDR1 and CDR2 are SQVTM and ANQGSEA. This TCR was sampled from a man aged 55 to 70 with urothelial cancer. The sequenced sample was PBMCs, obtained around atezolizumab (anti-PD-L1) treatment. This sequence joins TRBV29-1 and TRBJ2-1, with D unclear. As DNA, the CDR3 is TGCAGCGTTGACGACTCCGTCACCTACAATGAGCAGTTCTTC. It codes for CSVDDSVTYNEQFF.